Sequencing of this T cell receptor (beta chain) was carried out in a study of OX40 agonist ivuxolimab in advanced cancers. The overall study: Patients were dosed with the agonistic anti-OX40 (CD134) antibody ivuxolimab. Findings and limits, study-wide: Clonal expansion was seen in CD4+ and CD8+ blood T cells by week 6 at 0.1 to 3.0 mg/kg. Normalized expansion of T-cell clones was also low for some nonresponders.

TCRdb keeps only in-frame clones here, not all; method: immunoSEQ multiplex PCR. The sample yields over 85,000 clones, around four fifths seen once. Germline lookup yields CDR1 LGHNA and CDR2 YSLEER. The ends were cut back, 3 bases at V and 1 base at J, with 6 bases in the middle. The CDR3 loop spans 13 amino acids. As for this clone: What it recognizes is unknown.

This material consisted of CD4+ or CD8+ T cells sorted from blood, taken in a trial of the OX40 agonist ivuxolimab. The V and J genes are TRBV4-3 and TRBJ1-1; maybe TRBD1 (5 bases). The receptor was isolated from an adult with an advanced solid tumor such as melanoma, head and neck, liver or kidney cancer. The CDR3 DNA reads TGCGCCAGCAGCCAGACAGAGAACACTGAAGCTTTCTTT. Its protein product is CASSQTENTEAFF.